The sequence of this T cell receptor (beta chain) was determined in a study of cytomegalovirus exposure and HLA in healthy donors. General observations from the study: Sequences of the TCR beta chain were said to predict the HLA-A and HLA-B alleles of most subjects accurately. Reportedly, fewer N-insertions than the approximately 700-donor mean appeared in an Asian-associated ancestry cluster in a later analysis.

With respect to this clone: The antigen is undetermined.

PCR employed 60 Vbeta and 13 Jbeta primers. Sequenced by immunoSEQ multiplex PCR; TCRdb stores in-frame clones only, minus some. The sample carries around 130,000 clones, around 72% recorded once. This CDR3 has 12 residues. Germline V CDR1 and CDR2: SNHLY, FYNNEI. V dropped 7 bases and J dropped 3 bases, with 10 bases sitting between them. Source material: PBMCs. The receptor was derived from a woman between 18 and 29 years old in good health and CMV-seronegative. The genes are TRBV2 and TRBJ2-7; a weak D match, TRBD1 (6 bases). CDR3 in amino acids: CASNNRVYEQYF. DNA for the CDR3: TGTGCCAGCAACAACAGGGTCTACGAGCAGTACTTC.